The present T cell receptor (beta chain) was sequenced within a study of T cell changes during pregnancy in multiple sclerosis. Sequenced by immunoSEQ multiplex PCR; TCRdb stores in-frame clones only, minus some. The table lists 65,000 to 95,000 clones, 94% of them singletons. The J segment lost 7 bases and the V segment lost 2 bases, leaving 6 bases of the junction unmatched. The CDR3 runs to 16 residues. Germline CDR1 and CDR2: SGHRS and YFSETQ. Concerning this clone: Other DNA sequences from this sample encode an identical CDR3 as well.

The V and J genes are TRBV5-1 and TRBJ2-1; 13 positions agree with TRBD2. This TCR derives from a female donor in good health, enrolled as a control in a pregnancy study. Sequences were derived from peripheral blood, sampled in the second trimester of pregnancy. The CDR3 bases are TGCGCCAGCAGCTTAACACTAGCGGGAGGGCCGAATGAGCAGTTCTTC. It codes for CASSLTLAGGPNEQFF.